Following are 21 T cell receptor beta chains from one sample sequenced in a study of blood T cell repertoires in COVID-19. TCRdb keeps only in-frame clones here, not all; method: immunoSEQ multiplex PCR. The sample holds around 280,000 clones, 75% to 90% seen once. Material: peripheral blood. The receptors stem from a woman in her 30s who had recovered from COVID-19.

The chain has TRBV4-1 and TRBJ2-5; 8 bases line up with TRBD1. V lost 3 bases and J lost 2; bases outside the gene matches: 8. CDR1 and CDR2 (germline): MGHRA, YSYEKL. CDR3 length equals 16 residues. The CDR3 DNA reads TGCGCCAGCAGCCAGCTGCCCAGGGGGCTTCAAGAGACCCAGTACTTC. Amino acids: CASSQLPRGLQETQYF.

The J gene is TRBJ1-5, the V gene TRBV6-5; TRBD1 might be the D (6 bases). The CDR3 runs 13 residues. Germline V gene sequence: CDR1 MNHEY, CDR2 SVGAGI. V was pared by 5 bases and J by 7 bases, with 12 bases between. The CDR3 region is CASSPGVNQPQHF. In nucleotides, the CDR3 is TGTGCCAGCAGTCCAGGGGTTAACCAGCCCCAGCATTTT.

J is TRBJ2-3 and V is TRBV6-2 or TRBV6-3; D is unclear. Trimming removed 0 bases at V and 14 bases at J, with 12 bases between. Per the germline V gene, CDR1 is MNHEY and CDR2 is SVGEGT. The CDR3 length is 12 residues. CDR3 sequence: CASSYSHQTPYF. CDR3 in DNA: TGTGCCAGCAGTTACTCGCACCAGACTCCGTATTTT.

The chain employs TRBV10-3 and TRBJ1-4, with D perhaps matching TRBD1 (6 bases). V lost 10 bases, J lost 4 bases, and 13 bases lay in between. The CDR3 loop spans 13 amino acids. Germline assignment: CDR1 ENHRY and CDR2 SYGVKD. CDR3 loop: CATKTGDNEKLFF. CDR3 sequence (DNA): TGTGCCACCAAGACAGGAGATAATGAAAAACTGTTTTTT.

This clone is a singleton in its sample. The rearrangement uses TRBV5-1 and TRBJ2-7; no clear D. The germline V and J ends were trimmed by 0 bases and 0 bases, with 13 bases remaining between them. CDR1 is SGHRS and CDR2 is YFSETQ in the germline V gene. CDR3 size: 16 residues. DNA of the CDR3: TGCGCCAGCAGCTTGGATAACGCGCTTAGCTCCTACGAGCAGTACTTC. Residues: CASSLDNALSSYEQYF.

This chain connects TRBV27 to TRBJ2-3; D is unclear. The germline V and J ends were trimmed by 4 bases and 0 bases, with 8 bases remaining between them. CDR3 size: 14 residues. The germline gives CDR1 MNHEY, CDR2 SMNVEV (reference sequence). In DNA form, the CDR3 reads TGTGCCAGCAGTTCCCTCACTAGCACAGATACGCAGTATTTT. It encodes CASSSLTSTDTQYF.

This rearrangement joins TRBV21-1 to TRBJ1-5; TRBD1 reflects the table's D call only, with no check against the DNA. TRBV21-1 is a pseudogene locus. This CDR3 region has 14 residues. This CDR3 reads CASSKGPSNQPQHF. Here the CDR3 DNA reads TGTGCCAGCAGCAAAGGGCCTAGCAATCAGCCCCAGCATTTT.

This sequence joins TRBV7-9 and TRBJ2-1, with 11 bases fitting TRBD1. Germline V gene data show CDR1 as SEHNR and CDR2 as FQNEAQ (reference sequence). The J segment lost 3 bases and the V segment lost 4 bases, leaving 5 bases of the junction unmatched. The CDR3 totals 16 residues. CDR3 region: CASSSGTGGIYNEQFF. In nucleotides, the CDR3 is TGTGCCAGCAGCTCTGGGACAGGGGGAATCTACAATGAGCAGTTCTTC.

This clone was counted a single time. V and J are TRBV19 and TRBJ1-1; D is undetermined. Germline V gives CDR1 LNHDA, CDR2 SQIVND (reference sequence). V lost 4 bases, J lost 3 bases, and 6 bases lay in between. The CDR3 has 12 amino acids. This CDR3 reads CASSTSYTEAFF. CDR3 DNA sequence: TGTGCCAGTAGTACCTCGTACACTGAAGCTTTCTTT.

The rearrangement joins TRBV6-5 to TRBJ2-1; 7 positions agree with TRBD2. The CDR3 runs to 11 residues. The germline gives CDR1 MNHEY, CDR2 SVGAGI. The trim removed 6 bases at V and 15 bases at J, leaving 8 bases unmatched. For the CDR3, the DNA is TGTGCCAGCAGACACGGACTAGGGGTGTTCTTC. Protein: CASRHGLGVFF.

The V gene is TRBV18, the J gene TRBJ2-3, with a possible D match to TRBD2 (5 bases). The CDR3 spans 13 residues. Germline V lookup: CDR1 KGHSH, CDR2 LQKENI. V was cut by 5 bases and J by 2 bases, with 8 bases left in between. CDR3 amino acids: CASSAGNTDTQYF. CDR3 nucleotide sequence: TGTGCCAGCTCAGCCGGGAACACAGATACGCAGTATTTT. Filled out from reference TRBV18 and TRBJ2-3, the complete variable domain reads NAGVMQNPRHLVRRRGQEARLRCSPMKGHSHVYWYRQLPEEGLKFMVYLQKENIIDESGMPKERFSAEFPKEGPSILRIQQVVRGDSAAYFCASSAGNTDTQYFGPGTRLTVL.

This clone has more than one count but fewer than ten. The chain is built from TRBV6-6 and TRBJ1-6; 7 bases are a match to TRBD1. Germline V gene lookup returns CDR1 MNHNY and CDR2 SVGAGI (reference sequence). V trimming: 4 bases; J trimming: 9 bases; junction bases outside the gene matches: 9. This CDR3 has 15 amino acids. CDR3 in amino acids: CASSSSGGAGSPLHF. The CDR3 DNA is TGTGCCAGCAGTTCCTCAGGGGGGGCTGGTTCACCCCTCCACTTT.

The J gene is TRBJ1-1, the V gene TRBV19, with D tentatively TRBD1 (5 bases). The CDR3 is 15 amino acids. Germline lookup yields CDR1 LNHDA and CDR2 SQIVND (reference sequence). Trimming left V 2 bases short and J 3 bases short, with 13 bases between. CDR3 sequence (DNA): TGTGCCAGTAGTATATGGGCAGGGTTGGACACTGAAGCTTTCTTT. Translated, it gives CASSIWAGLDTEAFF.

This clone is a singleton in its sample. The V and J genes are TRBV27 and TRBJ1-5; D unclear. The CDR3 loop spans 13 amino acids. The V gene lost 8 bases and the J gene lost 6 bases, with 14 bases spanning the gap. The germline V gene encodes CDR1 MNHEY and CDR2 SMNVEV (reference sequence). The CDR3: CASGPGSGQPQHF. CDR3 coding DNA: TGTGCCAGCGGCCCGGGGTCTGGTCAGCCCCAGCATTTT.

This clone was detected a few times. Other nucleotide sequences from this sample produce the same CDR3. V gene TRBV5-1 combines with J gene TRBJ2-1; D ambiguous. Trimming cost V 1 base and J 7 bases, with 15 bases left between them. Germline values: CDR1 SGHRS, CDR2 YFSETQ. The CDR3 covers 15 residues. The CDR3 region is CASSLSPGGINEQFF. CDR3 coding DNA: TGCGCCAGCAGCTTGTCACCCGGCGGCATTAATGAGCAGTTCTTC. Drawing the rest from reference TRBV5-1 and TRBJ2-1, the complete variable domain is KAGVTQTPRYLIKTRGQQVTLSCSPISGHRSVSWYQQTPGQGLQFLFEYFSETQRNKGNFPGRFSGRQFSNSRSEMNVSTLELGDSALYLCASSLSPGGINEQFFGPGTRLTVL.

The count of this clone is one. The rearrangement uses TRBV7-8 and TRBJ2-5; 9 bases are shared with TRBD2. The CDR3 is 16 residues long. Germline lookup yields CDR1 SGHVS and CDR2 FQNEAQ. The ends lost 4 bases at V and 4 bases at J; junction bases unmatched: 10. The CDR3 loop is CASSYLAGVFVETQYF. The CDR3 DNA reads TGTGCCAGCAGCTACTTAGCGGGAGTCTTTGTAGAGACCCAGTACTTC.

As DNA, the CDR3 is TGTGCCAGCAGCCAGACAGACTCTGGAAACACCATATATTTT. It specifies CASSQTDSGNTIYF. V is TRBV7-9 and J is TRBJ1-3; D is perhaps TRBD1 (5 bases). The CDR3 covers 14 residues. The V gene lost 5 bases and the J gene lost 0 bases, with 8 bases spanning the gap. Germline V lookup: CDR1 SEHNR, CDR2 FQNEAQ (reference sequence).

The rearrangement links TRBV20-1 to TRBJ2-3; no definite D call. Trimming cost V 6 bases and J 6 bases, with 10 bases left between them. This CDR3 has 11 amino acids. Germline-derived CDR1 and CDR2 are DFQATT and SNEGSKA (reference sequence). In nucleotides, the CDR3 is TGCAGTGCACCCTCCGGGGATACGCAGTATTTT. Protein: CSAPSGDTQYF.

This clone appeared a few times. The V call is TRBV6-2 or TRBV6-3, the J call TRBJ2-2, with D maybe TRBD2 (5 bases). Between the trimmed V and J ends, which lost 5 bases and 6 bases, there was a span of 10 bases. The CDR3 is 13 residues long. Germline V gives CDR1 MNHEY, CDR2 SVGEGT. As DNA, the CDR3 is TGTGCCAGCAGTCTCGCGGAGGCCGGGGAGCTGTTTTTT. It translates to CASSLAEAGELFF.

The chain joins TRBV12-5 to TRBJ1-4; no firm D call. Between the trimmed V and J ends, which lost 1 base and 0 bases, there was a span of 6 bases. The CDR3 contains 15 residues. CDR1 LGHNT and CDR2 FRNRAP come from the germline V gene. The CDR3 region is CASGLGRTTNEKLFF. CDR3 sequence (DNA): TGTGCTAGTGGTTTGGGGAGAACAACTAATGAAAAACTGTTTTTT.

This chain joins TRBV18 and TRBJ2-7; TRBD1 aligns across 10 bases. The CDR3 runs to 15 residues. Looked up from germline, CDR1 is KGHSH and CDR2 is LQKENI. Unmatched junction bases numbered 7, after V lost 5 bases and J lost 3 bases. Here the CDR3 DNA reads TGTGCCAGCTCATACTCCGGGACAGGGGACTACGAGCAGTACTTC. This sequence encodes CASSYSGTGDYEQYF.